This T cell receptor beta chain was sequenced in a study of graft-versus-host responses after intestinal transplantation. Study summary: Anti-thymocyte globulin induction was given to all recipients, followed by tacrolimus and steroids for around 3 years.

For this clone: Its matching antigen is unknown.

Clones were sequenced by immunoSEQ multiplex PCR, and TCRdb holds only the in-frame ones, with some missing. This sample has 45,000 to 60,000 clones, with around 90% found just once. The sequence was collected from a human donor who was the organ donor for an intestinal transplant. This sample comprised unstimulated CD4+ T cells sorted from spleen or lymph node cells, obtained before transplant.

CDR3 sequence reads: CASSSGTNGNTIYF. The CDR3 DNA sequence: TGTGCCAGCAGCTCCGGGACTAATGGAAACACCATATATTTT. The V gene is TRBV5-5, the J gene TRBJ1-3, with D maybe TRBD1 (5 bases). The V end lost 3 bases, the J end lost 3 bases, and 10 bases lay between the germline ends. From germline, CDR1 is SGHKS and CDR2 YYEKEE (reference sequence). The CDR3 covers 14 residues.